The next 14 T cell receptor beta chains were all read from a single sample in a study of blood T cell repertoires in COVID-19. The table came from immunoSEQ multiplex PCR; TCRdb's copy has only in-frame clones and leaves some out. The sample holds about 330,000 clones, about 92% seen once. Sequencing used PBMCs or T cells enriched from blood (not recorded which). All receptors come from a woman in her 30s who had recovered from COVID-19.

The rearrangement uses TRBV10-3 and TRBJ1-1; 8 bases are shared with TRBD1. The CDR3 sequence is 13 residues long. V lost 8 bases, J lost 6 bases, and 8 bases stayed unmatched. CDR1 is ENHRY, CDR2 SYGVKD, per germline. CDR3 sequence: CAIGQGGKAEAFF. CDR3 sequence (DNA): TGTGCCATCGGACAGGGTGGAAAAGCTGAAGCTTTCTTT.

Here the CDR3 reads CAISPLPGQPQHF. CDR3 DNA sequence: TGTGCCATCAGCCCCCTTCCGGGTCAGCCCCAGCATTTT. The chain carries TRBV10-3 and TRBJ1-5; D ambiguous. Germline assignment: CDR1 ENHRY and CDR2 SYGVKD. The CDR3 has 13 residues. With 6 bases removed from V and 6 bases from J, the gap between germline ends came to 12 bases.

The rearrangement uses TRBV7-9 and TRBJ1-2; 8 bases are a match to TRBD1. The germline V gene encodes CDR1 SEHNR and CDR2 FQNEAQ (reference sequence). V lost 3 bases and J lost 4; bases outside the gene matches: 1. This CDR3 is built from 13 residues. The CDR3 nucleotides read TGTGCCAGCAGCTTGGGGACAGGCTATGGCTACACCTTC. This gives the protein CASSLGTGYGYTF.

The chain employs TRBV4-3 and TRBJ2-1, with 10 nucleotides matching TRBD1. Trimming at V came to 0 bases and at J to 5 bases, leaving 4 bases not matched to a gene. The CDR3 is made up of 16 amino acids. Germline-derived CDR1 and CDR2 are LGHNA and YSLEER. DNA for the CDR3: TGCGCCAGCAGCCAAGATAGACAGGGGGCCAACAATGAGCAGTTCTTC. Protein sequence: CASSQDRQGANNEQFF.

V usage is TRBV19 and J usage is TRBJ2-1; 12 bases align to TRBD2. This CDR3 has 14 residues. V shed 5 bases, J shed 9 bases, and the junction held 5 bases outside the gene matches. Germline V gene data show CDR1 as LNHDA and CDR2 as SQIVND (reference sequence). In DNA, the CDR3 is TGTGCCAGTAGTGGACTAGCGGGAAAAGTTGAGCAGTTCTTC. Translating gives CASSGLAGKVEQFF.

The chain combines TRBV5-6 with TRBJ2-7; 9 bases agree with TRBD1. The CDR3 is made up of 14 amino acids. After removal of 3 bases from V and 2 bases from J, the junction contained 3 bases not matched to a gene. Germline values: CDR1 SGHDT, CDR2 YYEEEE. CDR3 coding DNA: TGTGCCAGCAGCTCGGGACAGGGACCCTACGAGCAGTACTTC. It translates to CASSSGQGPYEQYF.

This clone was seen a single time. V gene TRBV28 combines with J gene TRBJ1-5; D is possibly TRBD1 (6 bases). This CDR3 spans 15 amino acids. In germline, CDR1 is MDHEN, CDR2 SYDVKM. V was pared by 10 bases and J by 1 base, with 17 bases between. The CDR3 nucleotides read TGTGCCACCGCGGGCGCGGACAGAAGCAATCAGCCCCAGCATTTT. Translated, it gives CATAGADRSNQPQHF.

The CDR3 reads CASSSPGQGLSDTQYF. DNA for the CDR3: TGTGCCAGCAGTTCTCCGGGACAGGGGTTATCAGATACGCAGTATTTT. The chain couples TRBV5-4 to TRBJ2-3; the match to TRBD1 covers 10 bases. The germline V gene encodes CDR1 SGHNT and CDR2 YYREEE (reference sequence). V lost 5 bases, J lost 4 bases, and 10 bases stayed unmatched. The CDR3 consists of 16 residues. The variable domain in full, with the rest retrieved from reference TRBV5-4 and TRBJ2-3, is ETGVTQSPTHLIKTRGQQVTLRCSSQSGHNTVSWYQQALGQGPQFIFQYYREEENGRGNFPPRFSGLQFPNYSSELNVNALELDDSALYLCASSSPGQGLSDTQYFGPGTRLTVL.

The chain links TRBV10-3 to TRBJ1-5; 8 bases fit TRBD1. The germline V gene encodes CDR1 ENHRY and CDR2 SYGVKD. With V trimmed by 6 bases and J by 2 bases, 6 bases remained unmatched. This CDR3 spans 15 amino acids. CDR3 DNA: TGTGCCATCAGCTTTGACAGGGGTCGCAATCAGCCCCAGCATTTT. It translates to CAISFDRGRNQPQHF.

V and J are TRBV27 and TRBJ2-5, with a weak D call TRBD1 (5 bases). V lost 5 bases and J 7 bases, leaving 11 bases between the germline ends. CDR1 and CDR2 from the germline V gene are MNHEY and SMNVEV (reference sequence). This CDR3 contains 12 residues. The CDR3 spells CASSPAQGTQYF. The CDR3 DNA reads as TGTGCCAGCAGTCCGGCCCAGGGGACCCAGTACTTC.

The CDR3, as DNA: TGTGCCAGCAGCCCTAGGCAAAGAGAGAAGACCCAGTACTTC. It encodes CASSPRQREKTQYF. The chain carries TRBV7-8 and TRBJ2-5; unclear D gene. V was clipped by 5 bases and J by 6 bases, with 16 bases between them. Per the germline V gene, CDR1 is SGHVS and CDR2 is FQNEAQ. There are 14 residues in the CDR3. Full variable domain (outside the CDR3, taken from reference TRBV7-8 and TRBJ2-5): GAGVSQSPRYKVAKRGQDVALRCDPISGHVSLFWYQQALGQGPEFLTYFQNEAQLDKSGLPSDRFFAERPEGSVSTLKIQRTQQEDSAVYLCASSPRQREKTQYFGPGTRLLVL.

The DNA for the CDR3 is TGTGCCATCGGGGCTAGCGGGTCCTACGAGCAGTACTTC. It encodes CAIGASGSYEQYF. V usage is TRBV10-3 and J usage is TRBJ2-7, with 8 positions matching TRBD2. In germline, CDR1 is ENHRY, CDR2 SYGVKD. This CDR3 spans 13 amino acids. Trimming removed 8 bases from V and 1 base from J; junction bases left unmatched: 4.

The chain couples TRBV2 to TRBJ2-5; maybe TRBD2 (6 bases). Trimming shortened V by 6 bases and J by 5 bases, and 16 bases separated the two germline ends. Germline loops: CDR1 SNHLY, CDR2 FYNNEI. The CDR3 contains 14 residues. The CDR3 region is CASRGSLASETQYF. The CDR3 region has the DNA TGTGCCAGCAGAGGGAGTCTAGCGTCGGAGACCCAGTACTTC.

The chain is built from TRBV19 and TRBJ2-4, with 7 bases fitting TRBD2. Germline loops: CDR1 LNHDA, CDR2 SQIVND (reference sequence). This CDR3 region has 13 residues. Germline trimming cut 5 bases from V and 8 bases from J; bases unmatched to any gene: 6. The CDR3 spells CASSPYRGDIQYF. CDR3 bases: TGTGCCAGTAGTCCGTACCGGGGGGACATTCAGTACTTC.